This TCR beta chain was obtained from a study of blood T cell repertoires in COVID-19. Study overall: The United States, Italy and Spain supplied acute and convalescent COVID-19 samples.

The participants were between roughly 18 and 90 years old and came from some 25 US areas. Donors were grouped by their self-reported clinical history. V was clipped by 3 bases and J by 5 bases; unmatched bases: 1. The CDR3 contains 13 residues. Per germline, CDR1 LNHDA and CDR2 SQIVND (reference sequence). Authors' analysis steps: Amplified reference gene primers provided the basis for estimating nucleated cell counts. The table came from immunoSEQ multiplex PCR; TCRdb's copy has only in-frame clones and leaves some out. The V and J calls and clone size are taken from that table; D and trimming were inferred from the DNA. Here the sample spans over 300,000 clones, 85% to 90% being singletons.

This chain uses TRBV19 with TRBJ1-5; 7 positions match TRBD1. Source material: PBMCs or T cells enriched from blood (not recorded which). This sequence originates from a young woman with acute COVID-19. Here the CDR3 reads CASSMQGDQPQHF. DNA for the CDR3: TGTGCCAGTAGTATGCAGGGGGATCAGCCCCAGCATTTT.